The 18 T cell receptor beta chains given below trace back to one sample, sequenced in a study of identical twins. MiXCR was run by TCRdb on the 5' RACE reads, yielding one entry per CDR3 protein. The sample has hundreds of thousands of distinct CDR3 sequences; around 8.3% are singletons. These data also formed part of another study, on yellow fever vaccine responses in identical twins.

The sequencing input was PBMCs. These TCRs come from a woman under 30 in good health.

The CDR3 region is CASSSGLFTGSSYGYTF. CDR3 nucleotide sequence: TGTGCCAGCAGCTCGGGACTTTTTACAGGATCTAGCTATGGCTACACCTTC. The chain joins TRBV5-4 to TRBJ1-2, with TRBD1 as a possible D gene (5 bases). CDR1 and CDR2 (germline): SGHNT, YYREEE (reference sequence). The V end lost 3 bases, the J end lost 4 bases, and 22 bases lay between the germline ends. The CDR3 extends over 17 amino acids.

CDR3 sequence reads: CASSTRRGANGELFF. In DNA, the CDR3 is TGTGCCAGCAGTACAAGGAGGGGGGCGAACGGGGAGCTGTTTTTT. The rearrangement links TRBV28 to TRBJ2-2; possibly TRBD1 or TRBD2 for D (6 bases each). The CDR3 consists of 15 residues. The germline V and J ends were trimmed by 5 bases and 7 bases, with 17 bases remaining between them. The germline CDR1 and CDR2 sequences are MDHEN and SYDVKM.

At least ten counts were recorded for this clonotype. CDR3 sequence reads: CASSPGGESTDTQYF. CDR3 in DNA: TGTGCCAGCAGCCCGGGTGGGGAGAGCACAGATACGCAGTATTTT. The V call is TRBV7-2, the J call TRBJ2-3; D may be TRBD2 (5 bases). The CDR3 totals 15 residues. V lost 5 bases and J 0 bases, leaving 12 bases between the germline ends. Germline V gene data show CDR1 as SGHTA and CDR2 as FQGNSA. Drawing the rest from reference TRBV7-2 and TRBJ2-3, the complete variable domain is GAGVSQSPSNKVTEKGKDVELRCDPISGHTALYWYRQSLGQGLEFLIYFQGNSAPDKSGLPSDRFSAERTGGSVSTLTIQRTQQEDSAVYLCASSPGGESTDTQYFGPGTRLTVL.

This clonotype was picked up a small number of times. The chain couples TRBV7-2 to TRBJ2-2; 8 bases line up with TRBD1. V lost 1 base, J lost 13 bases, and 8 bases stayed unmatched. From germline, CDR1 is SGHTA and CDR2 FQGNSA. The CDR3 is made up of 14 amino acids. CDR3 DNA sequence: TGTGCCAGCAGCTTAGGGCCCGGACAGGGCGCGCTGTTTTTT. It yields the protein CASSLGPGQGALFF. The entire variable domain, with the rest obtained from reference TRBV7-2 and TRBJ2-2, is as follows: GAGVSQSPSNKVTEKGKDVELRCDPISGHTALYWYRQSLGQGLEFLIYFQGNSAPDKSGLPSDRFSAERTGGSVSTLTIQRTQQEDSAVYLCASSLGPGQGALFFGEGSRLTVL.

The chain has TRBV20-1 and TRBJ2-1; no clear D. V was cut by 6 bases and J by 2 bases, with 11 bases left in between. The CDR3 contains 13 residues. Germline lookup yields CDR1 DFQATT and CDR2 SNEGSKA (reference sequence). CDR3 amino acids: CSALLRAYNEQFF. CDR3 nucleotide sequence: TGCAGTGCCCTTTTACGAGCCTACAATGAGCAGTTCTTC.

This clonotype was picked up many times. The chain has TRBV20-1 and TRBJ2-7; D is unresolved. The CDR3 runs to 14 residues. Germline CDR1 reads DFQATT; CDR2 reads SNEGSKA (reference sequence). V was trimmed by 0 bases and J by 1 base, leaving 10 bases between them. The CDR3 coding sequence is TGCAGTGCTAGAGATTTGAACAGATCCTACGAGCAGTACTTC. The encoded protein is CSARDLNRSYEQYF.

This clonotype was detected a few times. Here the CDR3 reads CSARDGGLAGVSYEQYF. The CDR3 nucleotides are TGCAGTGCTAGAGATGGGGGACTAGCGGGGGTTTCCTACGAGCAGTACTTC. V and J are TRBV20-1 and TRBJ2-7, with 14 positions matching TRBD2. Germline V gene data show CDR1 as DFQATT and CDR2 as SNEGSKA (reference sequence). J lost 1 base, V lost 0 bases, and 5 bases had no gene match. This CDR3 spans 17 amino acids.

This clonotype has only a few counts. The chain uses TRBV20-1 and TRBJ2-1; 9 nucleotides line up with TRBD1. This CDR3 spans 15 amino acids. Trimming removed 0 bases from V and 6 bases from J; junction bases left unmatched: 6. The germline V gene encodes CDR1 DFQATT and CDR2 SNEGSKA (reference sequence). The CDR3 region is CSARDRDRDINEQFF. The CDR3 DNA is TGCAGTGCTAGAGATAGGGACAGGGATATCAATGAGCAGTTCTTC.

The V gene is TRBV5-1, the J gene TRBJ2-3; the D is unclear. V was cut by 1 base and J by 4 bases, with 10 bases left in between. The CDR3 length is 14 residues. Per the germline V gene, CDR1 is SGHRS and CDR2 is YFSETQ. CDR3 DNA sequence: TGCGCCAGCAGCTTGTACGATAGGCCAGATACGCAGTATTTT. Translating it yields CASSLYDRPDTQYF.

This clonotype was counted only a few times. In DNA form, the CDR3 reads TGTGCCAGCAGTGGAATAGCGGGAGGGATGGATGAGCAGTTCTTC. Translated: CASSGIAGGMDEQFF. This sequence joins TRBV2 and TRBJ2-1, with 11 bases fitting TRBD2. Per the germline V gene, CDR1 is SNHLY and CDR2 is FYNNEI. Losses at the gene ends were 4 bases for V and 8 bases for J; bases not matched to a gene: 7. The CDR3 totals 15 residues.

V usage is TRBV20-1 and J usage is TRBJ2-4, with 8 bases aligning to TRBD2. This CDR3 comprises 15 residues. The ends lost 5 bases at V and 1 base at J; junction bases unmatched: 7. In germline, CDR1 is DFQATT, CDR2 SNEGSKA (reference sequence). CDR3 in amino acids: CSAAGLASAKNIQYF. The CDR3 region has the DNA TGCAGTGCTGCAGGACTAGCCAGCGCCAAAAACATTCAGTACTTC.

This clonotype was counted a single time. V and J are TRBV19 and TRBJ2-1, with TRBD2 matching 10 bases. In germline, CDR1 is LNHDA, CDR2 SQIVND (reference sequence). After removal of 4 bases from V and 1 base from J, the junction contained 4 bases not matched to a gene. This CDR3 is built from 16 residues. The CDR3 DNA reads TGTGCCAGTAGTACTAGCGGGAGTTATTCCTACAATGAGCAGTTCTTC. Translating it yields CASSTSGSYSYNEQFF. The full variable domain, in which reference TRBV19 and TRBJ2-1 provide the parts outside the CDR3, is DGGITQSPKYLFRKEGQNVTLSCEQNLNHDAMYWYRQDPGQGLRLIYYSQIVNDFQKGDIAEGYSVSREKKESFPLTVTSAQKNPTAFYLCASSTSGSYSYNEQFFGPGTRLTVL.

This sequence joins TRBV24-1 and TRBJ2-1; D ambiguous. CDR3 length: 12 amino acids. Deletions cut 1 base from V and 10 bases from J, with 7 bases between. Germline V gene data show CDR1 as KGHDR and CDR2 as SFDVKD. This chain's CDR3 is CATSDLFTEQFF. The CDR3 DNA reads TGTGCCACCAGTGATTTATTTACCGAGCAGTTCTTC.

This clonotype was seen more than once but under ten times. The rearrangement uses TRBV2 and TRBJ2-1; the D gene is possibly TRBD1 (6 bases). This CDR3 is 13 amino acids long. Germline CDR1 SNHLY, CDR2 FYNNEI. Trimming removed 6 bases at V and 5 bases at J, with 11 bases between. The CDR3 region is CASRDRKHNEQFF. Here the CDR3 DNA reads TGTGCCAGCAGGGACAGAAAGCACAATGAGCAGTTCTTC.

The rearrangement joins TRBV15 to TRBJ2-5; D is unclear. V lost 1 base and J 5 bases, leaving 8 bases between the germline ends. The CDR3 covers 13 residues. Germline V gene sequence: CDR1 LNHNV, CDR2 YYDKDF (reference sequence). CDR3 amino acids: CATSRGTRETQYF. CDR3 in DNA: TGTGCCACCAGCAGAGGTACTCGGGAGACCCAGTACTTC.

This clonotype was picked up many times. This chain connects TRBV12-3 or TRBV12-4 to TRBJ2-3, with 11 bases aligning to TRBD1. With V trimmed by 5 bases and J by 4 bases, 5 bases remained unmatched. The CDR3 sequence is 15 residues long. CDR3 nucleotide sequence: TGTGCCAGCAGTAAGGACAGGGGGCCCGCAGATACGCAGTATTTT. This translates into CASSKDRGPADTQYF.

This clonotype was detected ten times or more. V is TRBV29-1 and J is TRBJ2-5; 12 bases fit TRBD1. The CDR3 covers 15 residues. CDR1 is SQVTM and CDR2 is ANQGSEA in the germline V gene. Trimming cost V 4 bases and J 1 base; bases outside gene matches: 4. The CDR3 loop is CSVGRDRGPQETQYF. CDR3 bases: TGCAGCGTTGGACGGGACAGGGGGCCCCAAGAGACCCAGTACTTC.

This clonotype was observed many times. The V gene is TRBV3-1, the J gene TRBJ2-7; 11 nucleotides align to TRBD2. This CDR3 region has 17 residues. Germline CDR1 reads LGHDT; CDR2 reads YNNKEL (reference sequence). V shed 2 bases and J 3 bases; nucleotides not matched to a gene: 9. DNA for the CDR3: TGTGCCAGCAGCCAATGGCCGAAAACTAGCGGGAGCTACGAGCAGTACTTC. Its protein is CASSQWPKTSGSYEQYF.